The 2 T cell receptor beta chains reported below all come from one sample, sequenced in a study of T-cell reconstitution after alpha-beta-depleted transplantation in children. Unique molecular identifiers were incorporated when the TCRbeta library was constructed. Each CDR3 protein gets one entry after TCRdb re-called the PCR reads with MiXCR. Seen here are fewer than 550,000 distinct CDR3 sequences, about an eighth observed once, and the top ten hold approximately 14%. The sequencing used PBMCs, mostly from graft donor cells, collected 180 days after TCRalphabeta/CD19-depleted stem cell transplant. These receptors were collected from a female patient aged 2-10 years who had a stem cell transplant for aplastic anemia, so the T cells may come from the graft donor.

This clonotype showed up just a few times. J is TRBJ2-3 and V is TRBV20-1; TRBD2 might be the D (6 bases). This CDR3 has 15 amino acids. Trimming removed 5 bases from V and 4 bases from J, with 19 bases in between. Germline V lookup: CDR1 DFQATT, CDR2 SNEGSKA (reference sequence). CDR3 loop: CSAGGAGPYADTQYF. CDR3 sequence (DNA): TGCAGTGCTGGGGGAGCGGGCCCGTACGCAGATACGCAGTATTTT.

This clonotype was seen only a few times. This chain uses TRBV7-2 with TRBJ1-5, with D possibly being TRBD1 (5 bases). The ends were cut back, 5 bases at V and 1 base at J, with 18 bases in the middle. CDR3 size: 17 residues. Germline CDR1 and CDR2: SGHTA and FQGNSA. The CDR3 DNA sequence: TGTGCCAGCAGCAACTCCGGGACCGCCCTGAGCAATCAGCCCCAGCATTTT. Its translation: CASSNSGTALSNQPQHF.